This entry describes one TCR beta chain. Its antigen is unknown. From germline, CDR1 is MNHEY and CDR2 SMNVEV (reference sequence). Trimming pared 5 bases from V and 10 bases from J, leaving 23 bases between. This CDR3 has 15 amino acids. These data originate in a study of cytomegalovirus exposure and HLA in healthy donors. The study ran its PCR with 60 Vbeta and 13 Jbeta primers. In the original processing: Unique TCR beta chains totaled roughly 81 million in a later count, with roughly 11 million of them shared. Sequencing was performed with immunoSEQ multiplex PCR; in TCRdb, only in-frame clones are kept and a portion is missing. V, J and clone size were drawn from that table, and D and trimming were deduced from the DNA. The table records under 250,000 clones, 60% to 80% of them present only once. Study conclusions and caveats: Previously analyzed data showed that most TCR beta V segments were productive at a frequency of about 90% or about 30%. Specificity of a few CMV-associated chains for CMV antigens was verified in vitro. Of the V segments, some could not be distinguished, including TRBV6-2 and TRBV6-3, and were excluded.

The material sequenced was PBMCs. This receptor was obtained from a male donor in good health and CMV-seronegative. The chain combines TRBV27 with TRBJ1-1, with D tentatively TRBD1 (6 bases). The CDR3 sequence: CASSKNRDRRGGAFF. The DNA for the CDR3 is TGTGCCAGCAGTAAGAACCGGGACCGAAGGGGGGGAGCTTTCTTT.